These T cell receptor beta chains were read from a single sample in a study of tumor-infiltrating lymphocytes in oesophageal squamous cell carcinoma. TCRdb itself ran the PCR reads through MiXCR, one entry per CDR3 protein. The sample holds 16,000 or so distinct CDR3 sequences, around two fifths seen once. Sequenced: esophageal tumor tissue. The receptors stem from a male donor with esophageal squamous cell carcinoma. The CDR3 runs from the conserved cysteine through the conserved F or W. A D gene is named only where the DNA matches it firmly. The size field is filled for only some rows; it gives once, few, many or a size class.

few	TRBV11-2	TRBJ2-2	NA	11	CASSLIGELFF	TGTGCCAGCAGCTTAATCGGGGAGCTGTTTTTT
NA	TRBV12-3/TRBV12-4	TRBJ2-1	TRBD1	15	CASSLTGGSYNEQFF	TGTGCCAGCAGTCTTACAGGGGGCTCCTACAATGAGCAGTTCTTC
NA	TRBV7-2	TRBJ1-1	NA	16	CASSLSVGQGNTEAFF	TGTGCCAGCAGCTTATCAGTTGGTCAGGGGAACACTGAAGCTTTCTTT
few	TRBV7-3	TRBJ2-1	TRBD2	15	CASSSGTSGVNEQFF	TGTGCCAGCAGCTCCGGGACTAGCGGCGTCAATGAGCAGTTCTTC
NA	TRBV11-2	TRBJ2-7	NA	15	CASSLGPTGSYEQYF	TGTGCCAGCAGCTTAGGGCCGACAGGTAGCTACGAGCAGTACTTC
few	TRBV24-1	TRBJ2-1	TRBD2	16	CATSDPQGLERNEQFF	TGTGCCACCAGTGATCCGCAGGGACTAGAACGGAATGAGCAGTTCTTC
NA	TRBV28	TRBJ2-2	NA	13	CASRPPGSGELFF	TGTGCCAGCAGACCCCCCGGGTCCGGGGAGCTGTTTTTT
NA	TRBV11-3	TRBJ2-1	NA	13	CASSKTGHNEQFF	TGTGCCAGCAGCAAAACAGGACACAATGAGCAGTTCTTC
many	TRBV7-6	TRBJ1-1	NA	14	CASSNPRICTEAFF	TGTGCTAGCAGCAACCCCAGAATATGCACTGAAGCTTTCTTT
NA	TRBV7-6	TRBJ2-5	TRBD2	16	CASSLRASGNGETQYF	TGTGCCAGCAGCTTGAGGGCTAGCGGGAATGGAGAGACCCAGTACTTC
few	TRBV2	TRBJ2-5	TRBD2	17	CASSESGRTSGKETQYF	TGTGCCAGCAGTGAATCTGGCCGGACTAGCGGGAAGGAGACCCAGTACTTC
medium-sized	TRBV7-2	TRBJ2-7	TRBD2	15	CASSPAGLAGAEQYF	TGTGCCAGCAGCCCCGCCGGACTAGCGGGAGCCGAGCAGTACTTC
many	TRBV4-1	TRBJ2-7	NA	14	CASSQALGSYEQYF	TGCGCCAGCAGCCAAGCCCTCGGTTCCTACGAGCAGTACTTC
NA	TRBV7-8	TRBJ2-7	NA	13	CASSLAEGYEQYF	TGTGCCAGCAGCTTAGCTGAAGGATACGAGCAGTACTTC
once	TRBV7-8	TRBJ2-3	NA	16	CASSLAKQSPTDTQYF	TGTGCCAGCAGCTTAGCTAAGCAGTCCCCCACAGATACGCAGTATTTT
many	TRBV7-2	TRBJ2-7	NA	15	CASSFKVFSYNEQYF	TGTGCCAGCAGCTTTAAAGTCTTCTCCTACAATGAGCAGTACTTC
many	TRBV6-1	TRBJ2-7	TRBD1	14	CASSTGTGGYEQYF	TGTGCCAGCAGTACTGGGACAGGGGGGTACGAGCAGTACTTC